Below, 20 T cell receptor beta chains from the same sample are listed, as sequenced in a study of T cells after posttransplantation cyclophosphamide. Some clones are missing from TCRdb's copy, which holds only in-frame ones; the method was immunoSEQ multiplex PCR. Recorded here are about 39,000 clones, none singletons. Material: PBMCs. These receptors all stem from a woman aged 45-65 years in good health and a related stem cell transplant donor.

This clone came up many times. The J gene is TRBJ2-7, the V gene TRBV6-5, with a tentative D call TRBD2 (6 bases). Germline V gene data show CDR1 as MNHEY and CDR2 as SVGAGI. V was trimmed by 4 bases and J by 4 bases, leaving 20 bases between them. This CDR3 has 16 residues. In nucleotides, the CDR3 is TGTGCCAGCAGTTCATTTGGGGACTCTTTCTCTTACGAGCAGTACTTC. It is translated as CASSSFGDSFSYEQYF.

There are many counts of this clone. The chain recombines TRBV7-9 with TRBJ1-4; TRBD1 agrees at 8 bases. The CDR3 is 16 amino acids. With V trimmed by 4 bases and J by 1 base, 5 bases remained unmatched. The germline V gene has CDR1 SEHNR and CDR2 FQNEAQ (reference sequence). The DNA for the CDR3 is TGTGCCAGCAGCTCCCCTGGACAGGGAACTAATGAAAAACTGTTTTTT. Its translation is CASSSPGQGTNEKLFF.

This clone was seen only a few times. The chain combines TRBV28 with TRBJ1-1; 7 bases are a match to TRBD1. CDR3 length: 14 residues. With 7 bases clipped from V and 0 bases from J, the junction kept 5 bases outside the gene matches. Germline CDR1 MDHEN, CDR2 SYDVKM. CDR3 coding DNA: TGTGCCAGCAAACAGGGGAGGATGAACACTGAAGCTTTCTTT. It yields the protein CASKQGRMNTEAFF.

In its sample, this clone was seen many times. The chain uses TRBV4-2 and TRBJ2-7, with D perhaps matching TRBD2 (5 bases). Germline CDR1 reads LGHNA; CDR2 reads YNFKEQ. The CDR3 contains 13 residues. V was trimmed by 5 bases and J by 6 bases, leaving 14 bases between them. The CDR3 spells CASSNPPGSEQYF. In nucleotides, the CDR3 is TGTGCCAGCAGCAATCCTCCTGGGAGCGAGCAGTACTTC.

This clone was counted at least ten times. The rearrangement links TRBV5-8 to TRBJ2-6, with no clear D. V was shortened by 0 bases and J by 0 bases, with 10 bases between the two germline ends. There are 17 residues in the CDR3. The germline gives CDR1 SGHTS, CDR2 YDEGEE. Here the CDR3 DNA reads TGTGCCAGCAGCTTGGCGACATCCAACTCTGGGGCCAACGTCCTGACTTTC. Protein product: CASSLATSNSGANVLTF.

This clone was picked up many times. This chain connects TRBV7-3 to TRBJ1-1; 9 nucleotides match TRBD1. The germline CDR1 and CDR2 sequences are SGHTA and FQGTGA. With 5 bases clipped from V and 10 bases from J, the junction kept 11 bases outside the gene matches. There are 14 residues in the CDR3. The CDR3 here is CASSATGGSPGAFF. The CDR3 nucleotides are TGTGCCAGCAGCGCAACAGGGGGCTCTCCGGGAGCTTTCTTT.

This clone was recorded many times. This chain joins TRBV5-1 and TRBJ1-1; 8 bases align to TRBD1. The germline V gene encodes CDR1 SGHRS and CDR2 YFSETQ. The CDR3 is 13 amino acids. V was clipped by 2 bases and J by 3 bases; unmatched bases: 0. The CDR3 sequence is CASSFRGHTEAFF. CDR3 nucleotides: TGCGCCAGCAGCTTCAGGGGGCACACTGAAGCTTTCTTT.

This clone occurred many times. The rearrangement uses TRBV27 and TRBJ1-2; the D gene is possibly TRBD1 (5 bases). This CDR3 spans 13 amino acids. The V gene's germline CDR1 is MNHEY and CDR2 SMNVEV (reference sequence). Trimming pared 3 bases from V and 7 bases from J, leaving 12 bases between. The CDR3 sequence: CASSFDVRGGYTF. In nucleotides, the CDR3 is TGTGCCAGCAGTTTCGACGTAAGGGGTGGCTACACCTTC.

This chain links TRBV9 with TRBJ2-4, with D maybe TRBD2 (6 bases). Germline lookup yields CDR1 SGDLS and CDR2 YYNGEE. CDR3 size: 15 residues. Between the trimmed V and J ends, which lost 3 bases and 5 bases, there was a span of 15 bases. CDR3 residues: CASSDPRGGENIQYF. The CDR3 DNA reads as TGTGCCAGCAGCGACCCACGAGGCGGGGAAAACATTCAGTACTTC.

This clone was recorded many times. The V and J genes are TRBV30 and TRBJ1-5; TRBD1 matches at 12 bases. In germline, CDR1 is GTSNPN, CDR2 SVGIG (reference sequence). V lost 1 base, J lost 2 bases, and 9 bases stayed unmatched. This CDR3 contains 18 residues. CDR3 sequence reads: CAWSAPGQGAIGNQPQHF. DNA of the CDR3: TGTGCCTGGAGTGCACCGGGACAGGGGGCGATCGGCAATCAGCCCCAGCATTTT.

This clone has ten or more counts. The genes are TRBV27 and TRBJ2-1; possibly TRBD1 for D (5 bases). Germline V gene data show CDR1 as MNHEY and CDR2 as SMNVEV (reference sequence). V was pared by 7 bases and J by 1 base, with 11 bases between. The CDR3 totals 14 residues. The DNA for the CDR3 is TGTGCCAGCACCCCGACAGTGTCCTACAATGAGCAGTTCTTC. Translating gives CASTPTVSYNEQFF.

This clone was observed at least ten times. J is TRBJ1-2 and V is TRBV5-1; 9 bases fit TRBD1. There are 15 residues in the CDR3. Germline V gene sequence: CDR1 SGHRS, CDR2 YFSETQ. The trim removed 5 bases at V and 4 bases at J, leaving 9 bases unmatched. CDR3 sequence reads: CASRLQGAGTYGYTF. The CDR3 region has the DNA TGCGCCAGCAGGTTACAGGGGGCAGGTACCTATGGCTACACCTTC.

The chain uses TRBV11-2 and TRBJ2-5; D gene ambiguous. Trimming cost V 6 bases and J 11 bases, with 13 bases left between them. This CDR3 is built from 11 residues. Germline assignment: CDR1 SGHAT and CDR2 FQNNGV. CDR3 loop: CASSQTSEQYF. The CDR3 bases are TGTGCCAGCAGTCAAACGAGTGAGCAGTACTTC.

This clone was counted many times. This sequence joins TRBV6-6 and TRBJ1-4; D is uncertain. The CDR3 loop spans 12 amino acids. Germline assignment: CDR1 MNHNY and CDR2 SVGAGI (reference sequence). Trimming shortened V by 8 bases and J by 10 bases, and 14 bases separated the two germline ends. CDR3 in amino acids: CASSGDDGKLFF. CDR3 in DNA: TGTGCCAGCTCGGGAGATGACGGAAAACTGTTTTTT.

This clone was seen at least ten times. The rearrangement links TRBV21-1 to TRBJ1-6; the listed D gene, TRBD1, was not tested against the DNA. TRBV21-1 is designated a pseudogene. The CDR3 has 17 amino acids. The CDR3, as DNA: TGTGCCAGCACCATGACAGGGGGGAAGAACGGGGATTCACCCCTCCACTTT. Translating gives CASTMTGGKNGDSPLHF.

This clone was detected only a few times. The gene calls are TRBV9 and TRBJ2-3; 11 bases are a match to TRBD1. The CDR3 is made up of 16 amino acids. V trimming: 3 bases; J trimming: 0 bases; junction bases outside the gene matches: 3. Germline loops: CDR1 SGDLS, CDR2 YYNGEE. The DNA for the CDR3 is TGTGCCAGCAGCGCCGGGACAGGGGGTAGCACAGATACGCAGTATTTT. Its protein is CASSAGTGGSTDTQYF. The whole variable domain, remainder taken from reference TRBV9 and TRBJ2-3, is DSGVTQTPKHLITATGQRVTLRCSPRSGDLSVYWYQQSLDQGLQFLIQYYNGEERAKGNILERFSAQQFPDLHSELNLSSLELGDSALYFCASSAGTGGSTDTQYFGPGTRLTVL.

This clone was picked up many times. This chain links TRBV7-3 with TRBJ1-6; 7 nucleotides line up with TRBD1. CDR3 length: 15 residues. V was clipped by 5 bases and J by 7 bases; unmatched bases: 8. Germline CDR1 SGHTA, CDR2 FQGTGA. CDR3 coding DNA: TGTGCCAGCAGCACACAGGGGAAGGGGAATTCACCCCTCCACTTT. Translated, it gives CASSTQGKGNSPLHF.

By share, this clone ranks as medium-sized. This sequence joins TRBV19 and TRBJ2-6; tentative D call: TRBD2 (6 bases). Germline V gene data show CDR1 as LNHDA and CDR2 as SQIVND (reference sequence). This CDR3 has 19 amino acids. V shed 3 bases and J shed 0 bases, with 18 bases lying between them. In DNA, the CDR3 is TGTGCCAGTAGTATTGGGAGGTGGTCTTTAAGCTCTGGGGCCAACGTCCTGACTTTC. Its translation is CASSIGRWSLSSGANVLTF.

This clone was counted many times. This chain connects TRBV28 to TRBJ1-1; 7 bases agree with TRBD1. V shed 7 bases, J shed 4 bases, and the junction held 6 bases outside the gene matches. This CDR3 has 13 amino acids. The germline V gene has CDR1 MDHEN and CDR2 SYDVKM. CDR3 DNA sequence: TGTGCCAGCAACCCGACAGGGTTCACTGAAGCTTTCTTT. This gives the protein CASNPTGFTEAFF.

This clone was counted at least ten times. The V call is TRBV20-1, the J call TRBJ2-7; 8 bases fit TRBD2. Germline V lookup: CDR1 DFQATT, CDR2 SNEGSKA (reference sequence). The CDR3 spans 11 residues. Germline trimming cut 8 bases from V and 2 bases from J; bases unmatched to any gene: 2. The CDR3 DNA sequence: TGCAGTCCAGCGGGGGCCTACGAGCAGTACTTC. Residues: CSPAGAYEQYF.